This T cell receptor (beta chain) was found in a study of blood T cells in healthy people across ages. Per sample, extraction of total RNA gave at least 5.5 micrograms in every case. It was with a sample-barcoded 5' primer and a J-beta primer mix that a second PCR of roughly 7 to 12 cycles was run. MiXCR, applied by TCRdb to the 5' RACE reads, yields one record per CDR3 protein. The sample consists of more than 700,000 distinct CDR3 sequences, less than 70% of them appearing once. Trimming cost V 4 bases and J 2 bases, with 14 bases left between them. Germline V lookup: CDR1 SQVTM, CDR2 ANQGSEA. This CDR3 spans 14 amino acids.

The TCR sequence derives from a man older than 75 in good health. What was sequenced was blood. The chain has TRBV29-1 and TRBJ1-2; D is perhaps TRBD1 (6 bases). Written as DNA, the CDR3 is TGCAGCGTTGGAGGCCCAGGGGAGAACTATGGCTACACCTTC. This translates into CSVGGPGENYGYTF.